This T cell receptor (beta chain) was documented in a study of T cell changes during pregnancy in multiple sclerosis. The data were produced by immunoSEQ multiplex PCR, yet TCRdb's version contains in-frame clones alone and is incomplete. Here the sample spans approximately 40,000 clones, around 94% being singletons. This clone was detected once. The CDR3 has 14 residues. The germline gives CDR1 LNHDA, CDR2 SQIVND (reference sequence). V gave up 2 bases and J gave up 2 bases, with 8 bases separating them. The clonotype originates from a female donor with multiple sclerosis, enrolled in a pregnancy study. The input for sequencing was CD4+ T cells from peripheral blood mononuclear cells, taken before pregnancy. V gene TRBV19 combines with J gene TRBJ2-3; D call uncertain. The CDR3 bases are TGTGCCAGTAGTATAATGGAGATCACAGATACGCAGTATTTT. It is translated as CASSIMEITDTQYF.